Reported below is one T cell receptor beta chain. The data stem from a study of blood T cell repertoires in COVID-19. The overall study: Sites in the United States, Italy and Spain provided acute and convalescent COVID-19 samples. The cDNA or gDNA used as material had been derived from T cells, B-cell-depleted T cells, or PBMCs.

V lost 3 bases, J lost 3 bases, and 13 bases lay in between. The CDR3 has 15 amino acids. Germline loops: CDR1 LGHNA, CDR2 YSLEER. In the original analysis: Cell counts per sample came from amplifying reference gene primers. The protocol was immunoSEQ multiplex PCR, while the TCRdb copy is restricted to in-frame clones and leaves out a portion. The V and J calls and clone size are taken from that table; D and trimming were inferred from the DNA. The profile shows more than 65,000 clones, roughly 87% of them singletons. This rearrangement joins TRBV4-3 to TRBJ2-3; weak D call: TRBD1 (6 bases). Sequencing used peripheral blood. The TCR originated in an elderly woman with active or convalescent COVID-19. The CDR3 bases are TGCGCCAGCAGCCAGAGCAGGGGCCGGACAGATACGCAGTATTTT. Translation: CASSQSRGRTDTQYF.